The TCR beta chain described here comes from a study of blood T cells in healthy people across ages (dated by TCRdb to about 2015). The study in broad terms: In model experiments, template switching captured roughly one uniquely barcoded TCR beta cDNA molecule for every two T cells. Donors of different ages were randomly distributed across sequencing lanes to avoid experimental bias. Age-related changes in TCR beta repertoire diversity were measured in the study by deep sequencing normalized with unique cDNA molecular identifiers. Four age groups were formed from the donors: young (average about 15 years), middle-aged (approximately 41), aged (about 68) and long-lived (82). The study analyzed two additional independent replicas of 1 million unique cDNA reads from the same blood draw for two donors, one aged 18 to 30 and one aged 80 or older.

The research as a whole found: Because the CMV infection status of the donors was unknown, age-related changes in expanded clonotypes may potentially have been confounded. Observed TCR beta diversity per million T cells fell roughly linearly with age, and a significant reduction was already apparent by age roughly 40. Compared with the aged group, the long-lived group had more naive CD4+ T cells, fewer expanded clones and increased TCR diversity, suggesting age selection. Estimates of total diversity based on one million sequenced T cells were regarded as lower bounds and as underestimates. Since profiling was done on bulk unsorted PBMCs, naive and antigen-experienced compartments could not be conclusively compared. Observed TCR beta diversity correlated strongly with the percentage of naive T cells measured by flow cytometry.

In regard to this clonotype: No cognate antigen has been identified for it. Qualities for individual bases were not recorded, and no much larger clone is one base off.

Donors were around 37 systemically healthy Caucasian individuals from Russia aged roughly 6 to 90 years. Ten milliliters of peripheral blood were drawn from each donor into EDTA-treated Vacutainer tubes. PBMCs were isolated by Ficoll-Paque density-gradient centrifugation, with at least 6 million obtained per sample. Total RNA, at least 6 micrograms per sample, was extracted from PBMCs with Trizol reagent. Naive CD45RAhigh/CD27high T cell percentages were measured by flow cytometry on a PBMC aliquot from every donor. V sheds 7 bases and J sheds 0 bases, leaving 19 bases between their ends. The germline V gene encodes CDR1 MNHNS and CDR2 SASEGT. The CDR3 covers 17 residues, taking in both the cysteine and the phenylalanine. The kept DNA is CDR3 alone, 51 bases in frame from the first base. Libraries were prepared through 5' RACE. Data came from an Illumina HiSeq 2500. The second PCR ran for about 6 to 11 cycles and used a J-beta primer mix along with a sample-barcoded 5' primer. A unique molecular identifier was introduced onto each TCR beta cDNA molecule by a template-switch 5' adaptor carrying 12 random nucleotides. Each sample yielded at least 2.5 million CDR3-containing paired-end reads. All of the RNA was converted into first-strand cDNA using the Mint cDNA synthesis kit, with a TRBC-specific oligonucleotide serving as the primer. Following uracil-DNA glycosylase treatment, all cDNA underwent a first 18-cycle PCR with the universal primers M1SS and BC2_uni_R. From the authors' description of their analysis: Each sample was normalized by randomly selecting 1 million high-quality reads, each carrying a distinct molecular identifier. Reads sharing molecular identifiers were discarded rather than binned into consensus sequences. MiTCR, with a Q25 quality threshold and the strictest error-elimination algorithm, was used for CDR3 identification, clonotype clustering and error correction. A nonparametric unseen species model using Euler transformation provided a lower-bound estimate of total TCR beta diversity. TCRdb reworked the public reads: Q25 trimming with fastp, MiXCR clone assembly, productive beta chains retained. Records with the same CDR3 protein are collapsed into one entry carrying the most frequent genes and DNA. The V and J calls here are based on TCRdb, not the publication. The sample has 1.5 million to 2 million distinct CDR3 sequences on record, approximately 50% of them singletons. The top ten clonotypes cover 2.1% of the sample.

The sequence was collected from a woman in her thirties or forties in good health. The rearranged chain carries TRBV6-1 and TRBJ1-5; the D gene cannot be named for sure. Sequenced sample: blood. The DNA sequence follows: TGTGCCAGCAAGCATCTACGGGCGGGTGATAGCAATCAGCCCCAGCATTTT. It codes for CASKHLRAGDSNQPQHF.